This TCR beta chain was documented in a study of T cells in Graves' hyperthyroidism and ophthalmopathy. Graves' hyperthyroidism showing no ophthalmopathy progression within 18 months was considered stable. Hyperthyroidism in the patients, aged 18 to 65, was newly diagnosed and under 2 months in duration. This clonotype came up a few times. Its target is unknown. RNA transcripts were the template for amplifying TCR beta CDR3 regions. A set of HTBI primers served as the primers for a first-round RT-PCR of the TCR CDR3. One entry per CDR3 protein, called by TCRdb with MiXCR from the multiplex PCR reads. The repertoire holds approximately 330,000 distinct CDR3 sequences, with roughly 21% as singletons. Study-wide points: Ophthalmopathy stood apart from stable hyperthyroidism in a 13 V-J model.

The sample comprised blood. The TCR comes from a woman aged 50 to 60 with Graves' hyperthyroidism.

DNA of the CDR3: TGTGCCAGCAGCTTAGTCCGGGACAGCCAAGAGACCCAGTACTTC. It specifies CASSLVRDSQETQYF. The chain is built from TRBV7-6 and TRBJ2-5; the match to TRBD1 covers 7 bases. From germline, CDR1 is SGHVS and CDR2 FNYEAQ. Germline trimming cut 1 base from V and 1 base from J; bases unmatched to any gene: 3. CDR3 length equals 15 residues.